This is a list of T cell receptor beta chains from one sample in a study of PD-L1 blockade in urothelial cancer. Method: immunoSEQ multiplex PCR; TCRdb's copy keeps in-frame clones and lacks some. Here the sample spans some 31,000 clones, approximately 80% being singletons. This specimen consisted of PBMCs, obtained around atezolizumab (anti-PD-L1) treatment. These receptor sequences come from a man between 65 and 85 years old with urothelial cancer. CDR3s include the opening cysteine and the closing phenylalanine or tryptophan. The order of the fields is J gene, clone size, D gene, V gene, CDR3 protein, CDR3 DNA. D genes are given only for firm matches. Clone size is not always given. Where it is, it says once, few, many or a class for expanded clones.

TRBJ1-1 once TRBD1 TRBV19 CASGTTGEVVNTEAFF TGTGCCAGTGGGACGACAGGGGAGGTTGTGAACACTGAAGCTTTCTTT
TRBJ1-5 - TRBD1 TRBV6-6 CASSYPTGSNQPQHF TGTGCCAGCAGTTACCCGACAGGGAGCAATCAGCCCCAGCATTTT
TRBJ1-1 - - TRBV21-1 CASSKCTGGTEAFF TGTGCCAGCAGCAAATGTACAGGGGGCACTGAAGCTTTCTTT
TRBJ2-1 - TRBD2 TRBV11-2 CASSLGLAEYNEQFF TGTGCCAGCAGCCTGGGACTAGCGGAGTACAATGAGCAGTTCTTC
TRBJ2-5 - TRBD2 TRBV15 CATSRSSGVIETQYF TGTGCCACCAGCAGAAGTAGCGGGGTAATCGAGACCCAGTACTTC
TRBJ2-1 - TRBD2 TRBV19 CASSPKGRGGGGEQFF TGTGCCAGTAGTCCCAAAGGACGGGGGGGCGGCGGGGAGCAGTTCTTC
TRBJ1-5 - - TRBV19 CASSIGFKWQGNQPQHF TGTGCCAGTAGTATAGGTTTCAAGTGGCAGGGTAATCAGCCCCAGCATTTT
TRBJ2-7 few - TRBV28 CASSLQLDRRSYEQYF TGTGCCAGCAGTCTCCAACTCGACAGGCGCTCCTACGAGCAGTACTTC
TRBJ1-2 - TRBD1 TRBV10-1 CASSHRGLGYTF TGCGCCAGCAGCCACAGGGGGCTTGGCTACACCTTC
TRBJ2-1 - - TRBV30 CAWSARREQFF TGTGCCTGGAGCGCAAGGCGGGAGCAGTTCTTC
TRBJ1-1 - TRBD1 TRBV5-8 CASSLGTGQAKMAFF TGTGCCAGCAGCTTGGGGACGGGACAGGCCAAGATGGCTTTCTTT
TRBJ1-4 once - TRBV18 CASSPRPSRTNEKLFF TGTGCCAGCTCACCAAGGCCTTCTAGGACTAATGAAAAACTGTTTTTT
TRBJ2-1 - - TRBV5-1 CASSLVGAGYNEQFF TGCGCCAGCAGCTTGGTAGGCGCGGGCTACAATGAGCAGTTCTTC
TRBJ2-7 - - TRBV9 CASSVGHSYEQYF TGTGCCAGCAGCGTAGGACATTCCTACGAGCAGTACTTC
TRBJ2-7 once - TRBV2 CASRTSLPYEQYF TGTGCCAGCAGAACCTCCCTACCATACGAGCAGTACTTC
TRBJ2-3 - TRBD2 TRBV7-3 CASSLTGLAGNVAVTDTQYF TGTGCCAGCAGCTTAACAGGACTAGCGGGAAATGTAGCAGTGACAGATACGCAGTATTTT
TRBJ1-1 - - TRBV19 CASSSYGDLNTEAFF TGTGCCAGTAGTAGCTACGGAGACTTGAACACTGAAGCTTTCTTT
TRBJ1-6 few - TRBV7-9 CASSDKGWGDNSPLHF TGTGCCAGCAGCGATAAAGGGTGGGGAGATAATTCACCCCTCCACTTT
TRBJ2-2 - - TRBV7-7 CASSREPTGELFF TGTGCCAGCAGCCGGGAGCCCACCGGGGAGCTGTTTTTT
TRBJ2-7 - TRBD2 TRBV7-2 CASSDPELAEFPYEQYF TGTGCCAGCAGCGACCCCGAACTAGCGGAGTTCCCCTACGAGCAGTACTTC
TRBJ2-7 - - TRBV10-3 CAISDVRTYEQYF TGTGCCATCAGTGACGTCAGGACCTACGAGCAGTACTTC
TRBJ1-2 - TRBD1 TRBV7-2 CASSLEGGHGYTF TGTGCCAGCAGCTTAGAAGGGGGCCATGGCTACACCTTC
TRBJ2-1 - - TRBV6-4 CASSDRSGSYNEQFF TGTGCCAGCAGTGACAGGTCGGGCTCCTACAATGAGCAGTTCTTC
TRBJ1-2 few - TRBV14 CASGWQGSGYTF TGTGCCAGCGGTTGGCAGGGGTCTGGCTACACCTTC
TRBJ2-3 - TRBD1 TRBV7-2 CASSLVGGQGADTQYF TGTGCCAGCAGCTTAGTGGGGGGACAGGGGGCAGATACGCAGTATTTT
TRBJ2-7 - - TRBV19 CASSIRTLNEQYF TGTGCCAGTAGTATTAGGACACTGAACGAGCAGTACTTC
TRBJ2-4 - - TRBV5-1 CASSLGRQTKNIQYF TGCGCCAGCAGCTTGGGGCGACAGACCAAAAACATTCAGTACTTC
TRBJ1-6 few TRBD1 TRBV4-3 CASSLEDRGNSPLHF TGCGCCAGCAGCCTAGAAGACAGGGGAAATTCACCCCTCCACTTT
TRBJ1-1 - - TRBV5-1 CASSWAGSDTEAFF TGCGCCAGCAGCTGGGCCGGTTCGGACACTGAAGCTTTCTTT
TRBJ2-1 - TRBD2 TRBV5-1 CASSLVAGAAPEQFF TGCGCCAGCAGCTTGGTTGCGGGAGCCGCTCCGGAGCAGTTCTTC
TRBJ2-5 - TRBD2 TRBV6-6 CASSYSGGRGETQYF TGTGCCAGCAGTTACTCGGGCGGGAGAGGGGAGACCCAGTACTTC
TRBJ2-3 - - TRBV15 CATSRGAETDTQYF TGTGCCACCAGCAGAGGGGCAGAGACAGATACGCAGTATTTT
TRBJ2-3 - TRBD2 TRBV7-9 CASSLDGLAGAQYF TGTGCCAGCAGCTTAGATGGACTAGCGGGGGCACAGTATTTT
TRBJ1-2 few - TRBV19 CASSTRGGGYTF TGTGCCAGTAGTACCAGGGGTGGTGGCTACACCTTC
TRBJ2-5 - TRBD1 TRBV25-1 CASGDRGHQETQYF TGTGCCAGCGGAGACAGGGGCCACCAAGAGACCCAGTACTTC
TRBJ1-3 - - TRBV30 CAWSAGDSGNTIYF TGTGCCTGGTCCGCAGGGGACTCTGGAAACACCATATATTTT
TRBJ1-5 - TRBD1 TRBV28 CASSHLRDSLSQPQHF TGTGCCAGCAGCCATCTCCGGGACAGCCTCAGTCAGCCCCAGCATTTT
TRBJ2-3 - TRBD2 TRBV5-1 CASSLGLAGGPDTQYF TGCGCCAGCAGCTTGGGGCTAGCGGGAGGGCCAGATACGCAGTATTTT
TRBJ1-1 - TRBD1 TRBV25-1 CASRGQGNTEAFF TGTGCCAGCCGAGGACAGGGAAACACTGAAGCTTTCTTT
TRBJ2-2 - - TRBV11-3 CASRVQANTGELFF TGTGCCAGCAGAGTACAGGCGAACACCGGGGAGCTGTTTTTT
TRBJ2-3 - TRBD2 TRBV5-1 CASSATGLAGNTDTQYF TGCGCCAGCAGCGCCACTGGACTAGCGGGGAACACAGATACGCAGTATTTT
TRBJ1-2 once - TRBV7-9 CASSFDAGSGYTF TGTGCCAGCAGCTTTGATGCAGGGTCCGGCTACACCTTC
TRBJ2-1 - TRBD1 TRBV5-1 CASSLDRGPYNEQFF TGCGCCAGCAGCTTGGACAGGGGTCCGTACAATGAGCAGTTCTTC
TRBJ2-3 - - TRBV5-8 CASSLEPSASDTQYF TGTGCCAGCAGCTTGGAACCTAGCGCATCAGATACGCAGTATTTT
TRBJ2-3 - TRBD1 TRBV11-1 CASSLGTGMDTQYF TGTGCCAGCAGCTTAGGGACAGGGATGGATACGCAGTATTTT
TRBJ1-5 - - TRBV5-6 CASSLFGRARGNQPQHF TGTGCCAGCAGCCTATTTGGGCGGGCCCGGGGGAATCAGCCCCAGCATTTT
TRBJ1-4 - TRBD1 TRBV27 CASSPIGTGRVEKLFF TGTGCCAGCAGTCCGATCGGGACAGGGCGGGTTGAAAAACTGTTTTTT
TRBJ2-3 - TRBD2 TRBV9 CASSVTGLAGVGSRATQYF TGTGCCAGCAGCGTAACGGGGCTAGCGGGTGTAGGGTCGAGGGCTACGCAGTATTTT
TRBJ2-4 - TRBD1 TRBV5-1 CASSFFSRDRGNNIQYF TGCGCCAGCAGCTTTTTTTCCCGGGACAGGGGCAATAACATTCAGTACTTC